These 23 T cell receptor beta chains came from one sample sequenced in a study of sequential checkpoint blockade in melanoma. Treatment in this sample: randomized to nivolumab then ipilimumab (arm A) or the reverse (arm B). The assay was immunoSEQ multiplex PCR, and TCRdb's table has in-frame clones only and misses some. The sample lists over 15,000 clones, approximately 82% occurring once. The source was CD8+ T cells sorted from blood (inferred from file names), collected from a patient given nivolumab and ipilimumab in sequence. These TCRs come from a human donor with melanoma.

The rearrangement uses TRBV7-9 and TRBJ1-2, with TRBD1 as a possible D gene (6 bases). CDR1 is SEHNR and CDR2 is FQNEAQ in the germline V gene (reference sequence). Trimming left V 5 bases short and J 7 bases short, with 11 bases between. The CDR3 contains 12 residues. CDR3: CASSQFRGGYTF. CDR3 sequence (DNA): TGTGCCAGCAGCCAATTCAGGGGTGGCTACACCTTC.

This chain links TRBV28 with TRBJ2-3; 9 bases are shared with TRBD1. CDR3 length: 15 residues. The germline V gene has CDR1 MDHEN and CDR2 SYDVKM. Losses at the gene ends were 5 bases for V and 0 bases for J; bases not matched to a gene: 3. The DNA for the CDR3 is TGTGCCAGCAGTCTGGGACAGGGAAGCACAGATACGCAGTATTTT. Translation: CASSLGQGSTDTQYF.

This clone has just a few counts. This chain links TRBV7-9 with TRBJ1-3; a possible D gene is TRBD1 (5 bases). CDR3 length: 14 amino acids. Trimming removed 1 base from V and 2 bases from J, with 6 bases in between. Germline V CDR1 and CDR2: SEHNR, FQNEAQ (reference sequence). CDR3 protein: CASSLGQTGNTIYF. In DNA, the CDR3 is TGTGCCAGCAGCTTAGGACAGACTGGAAACACCATATATTTT.

This chain connects TRBV12-5 to TRBJ2-2, with D perhaps matching TRBD2 (6 bases). CDR1 and CDR2 (germline): LGHNT, FRNRAP. The V end lost 2 bases, the J end lost 4 bases, and 11 bases lay between the germline ends. The CDR3 covers 15 residues. In DNA form, the CDR3 reads TGTGCTAGTGGTTTGTTTACGGGACTCACCGGGGAGCTGTTTTTT. Translating it yields CASGLFTGLTGELFF.

The V call is TRBV4-1, the J call TRBJ2-7, with D uncertain. Trimming stripped 0 bases from V and 3 bases from J, with 6 bases between. CDR1 MGHRA and CDR2 YSYEKL come from the germline V gene. This CDR3 has 13 amino acids. Here the CDR3 DNA reads TGCGCCAGCAGCCAAGAAATTTACTACGAGCAGTACTTC. This encodes CASSQEIYYEQYF.

The chain employs TRBV25-1 and TRBJ1-4; weak D call: TRBD1 (5 bases). The V and J ends lost 2 bases and 5 bases respectively, with 15 bases between them. CDR1 and CDR2 from the germline V gene are MGHDK and SYGVNS. The CDR3 runs 16 residues. The CDR3 loop reads CASSEGLGVVNEKLFF. CDR3 sequence (DNA): TGTGCCAGCAGTGAAGGGTTAGGGGTTGTAAATGAAAAACTGTTTTTT.

The rearrangement links TRBV5-1 to TRBJ2-7; TRBD2 matches 8 bases. The V segment lost 3 bases and the J segment 0 bases; nucleotides outside the gene matches: 5. This CDR3 comprises 15 residues. Germline lookup yields CDR1 SGHRS and CDR2 YFSETQ. The CDR3, as DNA: TGCGCCAGCAGCTCCTTAGCGGGAAACTCCTACGAGCAGTACTTC. As protein: CASSSLAGNSYEQYF.

The gene calls are TRBV28 and TRBJ2-7; D gene ambiguous. This CDR3 has 13 amino acids. Trimming pared 5 bases from V and 5 bases from J, leaving 13 bases between. The germline V gene encodes CDR1 MDHEN and CDR2 SYDVKM. In DNA form, the CDR3 reads TGTGCCAGCAGTGACGCGTCACGGGACGAGCAGTACTTC. It yields the protein CASSDASRDEQYF.

J is TRBJ2-1 and V is TRBV2; a possible D gene is TRBD1 (7 bases). Germline CDR1 is SNHLY and CDR2 is FYNNEI. V was trimmed by 11 bases and J by 0 bases, leaving 20 bases between them. The length of the CDR3 is 16 residues. CDR3 DNA sequence: TGTGCCGGAAAGGAGGGGGCTCTTAGCTCCTACAATGAGCAGTTCTTC. This translates into CAGKEGALSSYNEQFF. Based on the CDR3 plus reference TRBV2 and TRBJ2-1, the full variable domain is EPEVTQTPSHQVTQMGQEVILRCVPISNHLYFYWYRQILGQKVEFLVSFYNNEISEKSEIFDDQFSVERPDGSNFTLKIRSTKLEDSAMYFCAGKEGALSSYNEQFFGPGTRLTVL.

V is TRBV27 and J is TRBJ2-2; D might be TRBD1 (6 bases). Between the trimmed V and J ends, which lost 4 bases and 6 bases, there was a span of 12 bases. CDR1 is MNHEY, CDR2 SMNVEV, per germline (reference sequence). The CDR3 is 14 amino acids. CDR3 region: CASSSETGPGELFF. In DNA, the CDR3 is TGTGCCAGCAGTTCTGAGACAGGCCCCGGGGAGCTGTTTTTT.

The gene calls are TRBV5-6 and TRBJ2-1; D is undetermined. The CDR3 contains 11 residues. Trimming took 0 bases from V and 11 from J, leaving 6 bases between them. The V gene's germline CDR1 is SGHDT and CDR2 YYEEEE. CDR3 sequence (DNA): TGTGCCAGCAGCTTGGGAGCAAAGCAGTTCTTC. Its translation: CASSLGAKQFF.

This chain links TRBV11-2 with TRBJ2-5; D may be TRBD2 (6 bases). Germline values: CDR1 SGHAT, CDR2 FQNNGV. With 2 bases removed from V and 2 bases from J, the gap between germline ends came to 15 bases. This CDR3 is built from 16 residues. The CDR3 DNA is TGTGCCAGCAGCTTATACCCCCTTAGCGGACAAGAGACCCAGTACTTC. Residues: CASSLYPLSGQETQYF. The whole variable domain, remainder taken from reference TRBV11-2 and TRBJ2-5, is EAGVAQSPRYKIIEKRQSVAFWCNPISGHATLYWYQQILGQGPKLLIQFQNNGVVDDSQLPKDRFSAERLKGVDSTLKIQPAKLEDSAVYLCASSLYPLSGQETQYFGPGTRLLVL.

The chain carries TRBV5-1 and TRBJ1-3; no clear D gene. V was shortened by 4 bases and J by 4 bases, with 15 bases between the two germline ends. Germline V gene data show CDR1 as SGHRS and CDR2 as YFSETQ. The CDR3 extends over 15 amino acids. CDR3 loop: CASSPSEGAGNTIYF. CDR3 bases: TGCGCCAGCAGCCCATCAGAGGGAGCCGGAAACACCATATATTTT. Based on the CDR3 plus reference TRBV5-1 and TRBJ1-3, the full variable domain is KAGVTQTPRYLIKTRGQQVTLSCSPISGHRSVSWYQQTPGQGLQFLFEYFSETQRNKGNFPGRFSGRQFSNSRSEMNVSTLELGDSALYLCASSPSEGAGNTIYFGEGSWLTVV.

This chain joins TRBV6-5 and TRBJ2-7; D might be TRBD2 (6 bases). The CDR3 is made up of 15 amino acids. Between the trimmed V and J ends, which lost 4 bases and 2 bases, there was a span of 15 bases. Germline CDR1 MNHEY, CDR2 SVGAGI. As DNA, the CDR3 is TGTGCCAGCAGTTTATCTGCCGGGACTGCCTACGAGCAGTACTTC. Its protein product is CASSLSAGTAYEQYF.

This clone has a handful of counts. The chain joins TRBV6-1 to TRBJ2-7; 7 bases are shared with TRBD1. This CDR3 spans 14 amino acids. V shed 5 bases, J shed 7 bases, and the junction held 11 bases outside the gene matches. Germline CDR1 reads MNHNS; CDR2 reads SASEGT. CDR3 DNA sequence: TGTGCCAGCAGTCTCCGGGACAGTTTAACGGAGCAGTACTTC. This sequence encodes CASSLRDSLTEQYF.

This rearrangement joins TRBV27 to TRBJ2-5; 10 nucleotides align to TRBD2. The closer fit of TRBJ2-7 to the DNA end suggests the J call may be wrong. The CDR3 totals 16 residues. Germline V gives CDR1 MNHEY, CDR2 SMNVEV (reference sequence). The CDR3 DNA reads as TGTGCCAGCAGTTCCCAAGGACTAGCGGTTTACTACGAGCAGTACTTC. This encodes CASSSQGLAVYYEQYF.

This clone was observed a handful of times. This sequence joins TRBV27 and TRBJ2-7; the match to TRBD2 covers 9 bases. The V segment lost 7 bases and the J segment 3 bases; nucleotides outside the gene matches: 13. The CDR3 consists of 16 residues. Germline-derived CDR1 and CDR2 are MNHEY and SMNVEV (reference sequence). CDR3 sequence reads: CASKTSGTELNYEQYF. The DNA of the CDR3 is TGTGCCAGCAAGACTAGCGGTACTGAACTTAACTACGAGCAGTACTTC.

This clone was seen more than once but under ten times. This chain joins TRBV5-4 and TRBJ1-4; TRBD1 aligns across 7 bases. The V gene end was trimmed by 1 base and the J gene end by 6 bases; junction bases not matched to a gene: 6. This CDR3 contains 15 residues. Germline CDR1 reads SGHNT; CDR2 reads YYREEE (reference sequence). The CDR3 region has the DNA TGTGCCAGCAGCTTGACAGGGGAGGAAGATGAAAAACTGTTTTTT. It translates to CASSLTGEEDEKLFF.

V is TRBV19 and J is TRBJ1-2; 8 nucleotides line up with TRBD1. There are 14 residues in the CDR3. Germline CDR1 is LNHDA and CDR2 is SQIVND (reference sequence). The trim removed 5 bases at V and 9 bases at J, leaving 11 bases unmatched. This CDR3 reads CASSFRGQLRSYTF. For the CDR3, the DNA is TGTGCCAGTAGTTTCAGGGGGCAATTGAGGAGCTACACCTTC.

The rearrangement links TRBV9 to TRBJ2-5, with a weak D call TRBD2 (6 bases). The DNA end is a closer match to TRBJ2-7, so the J assignment may be wrong. Per germline, CDR1 SGDLS and CDR2 YYNGEE. CDR3 length: 14 amino acids. In DNA form, the CDR3 reads TGTGCCAGCAGCCCATCTGGGACTTTTGACGAGCAGTACTTC. Protein: CASSPSGTFDEQYF.

The chain recombines TRBV5-1 with TRBJ1-1; D is possibly TRBD1 (6 bases). Germline CDR1 is SGHRS and CDR2 is YFSETQ. V lost 4 bases and J 0 bases, leaving 13 bases between the germline ends. The CDR3 is 15 residues long. CDR3 protein: CASSPGTSMNTEAFF. For the CDR3, the DNA is TGCGCCAGCAGCCCCGGGACATCAATGAACACTGAAGCTTTCTTT. The complete variable domain, with remaining parts taken from reference TRBV5-1 and TRBJ1-1, reads KAGVTQTPRYLIKTRGQQVTLSCSPISGHRSVSWYQQTPGQGLQFLFEYFSETQRNKGNFPGRFSGRQFSNSRSEMNVSTLELGDSALYLCASSPGTSMNTEAFFGQGTRLTVV.

This rearrangement joins TRBV7-8 to TRBJ2-3; D call uncertain. V was shortened by 4 bases and J by 4 bases, with 21 bases between the two germline ends. Germline CDR1 SGHVS, CDR2 FQNEAQ. The CDR3 runs 17 residues. CDR3 bases: TGTGCCAGCAGCTCCGCATACTTGCCGGGTGGTCCAGATACGCAGTATTTT. Translated, it gives CASSSAYLPGGPDTQYF.

V is TRBV30 and J is TRBJ1-2; tentative D call: TRBD1 (5 bases). The CDR3 runs 11 residues. Germline V gene sequence: CDR1 GTSNPN, CDR2 SVGIG (reference sequence). The V gene lost 5 bases and the J gene lost 6 bases, with 10 bases spanning the gap. The CDR3 DNA reads TGTGCCTGGGGGAGGGGAGATGGCTACACCTTC. It is translated as CAWGRGDGYTF.